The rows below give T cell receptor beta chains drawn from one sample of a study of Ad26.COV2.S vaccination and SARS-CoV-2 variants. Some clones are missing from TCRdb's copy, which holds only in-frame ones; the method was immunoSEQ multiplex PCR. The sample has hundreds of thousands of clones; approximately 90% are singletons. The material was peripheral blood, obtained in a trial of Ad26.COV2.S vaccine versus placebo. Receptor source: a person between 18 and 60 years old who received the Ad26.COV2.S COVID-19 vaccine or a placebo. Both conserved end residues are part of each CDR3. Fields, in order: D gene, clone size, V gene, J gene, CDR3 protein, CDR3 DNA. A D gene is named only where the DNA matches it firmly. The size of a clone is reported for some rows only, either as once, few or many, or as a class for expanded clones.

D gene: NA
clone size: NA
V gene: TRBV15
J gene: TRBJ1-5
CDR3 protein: CATSRVGLVGQPQHF
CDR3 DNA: TGTGCCACCAGCAGAGTTGGATTAGTGGGTCAGCCCCAGCATTTT

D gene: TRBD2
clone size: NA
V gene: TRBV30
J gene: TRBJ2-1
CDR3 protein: CAWSVISGRALQFF
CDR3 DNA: TGTGCCTGGAGTGTGATTAGCGGGAGGGCTCTGCAGTTCTTC

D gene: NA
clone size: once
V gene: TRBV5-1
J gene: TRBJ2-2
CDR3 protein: CASSSGAGTGELFF
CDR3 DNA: TGCGCCAGCAGCTCAGGGGCAGGCACCGGGGAGCTGTTTTTT

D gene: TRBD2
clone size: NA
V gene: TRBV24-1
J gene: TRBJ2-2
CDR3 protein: CATSDFPETSGRNTGELFF
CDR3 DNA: TGTGCCACCAGTGATTTCCCCGAGACTAGCGGGAGAAACACCGGGGAGCTGTTTTTT

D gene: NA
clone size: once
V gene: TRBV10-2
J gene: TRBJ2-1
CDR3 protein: CASSDHITSYNEQFF
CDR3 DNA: TGCGCCAGCAGTGACCATATCACTTCCTACAATGAGCAGTTCTTC

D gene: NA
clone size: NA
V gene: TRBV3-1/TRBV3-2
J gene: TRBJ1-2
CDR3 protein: CASSQVQGDYGYTF
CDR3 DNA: TGTGCCAGCAGCCAAGTACAGGGCGACTATGGCTACACCTTC

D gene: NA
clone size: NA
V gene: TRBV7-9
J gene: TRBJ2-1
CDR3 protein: CASSPDRYNEQFF
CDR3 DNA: TGTGCCAGCAGCCCCGACAGGTACAATGAGCAGTTCTTC

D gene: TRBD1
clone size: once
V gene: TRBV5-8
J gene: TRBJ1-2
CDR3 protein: CASSLGSGGFYGYTF
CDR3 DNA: TGTGCCAGCAGCTTGGGGTCAGGGGGCTTCTATGGCTACACCTTC

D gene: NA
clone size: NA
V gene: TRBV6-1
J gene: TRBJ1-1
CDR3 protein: CASSEAVFRFNTEAFF
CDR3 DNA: TGTGCCAGCAGTGAAGCGGTTTTTAGGTTTAACACTGAAGCTTTCTTT

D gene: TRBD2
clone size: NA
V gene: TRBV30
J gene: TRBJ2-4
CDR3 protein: CAWAGGGLAGAKNIQYF
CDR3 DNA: TGTGCCTGGGCGGGGGGGGGACTAGCGGGAGCCAAAAACATTCAGTACTTC

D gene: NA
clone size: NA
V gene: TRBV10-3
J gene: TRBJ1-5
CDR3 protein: CAISPSDRPNQPQHF
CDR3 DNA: TGTGCCATCAGTCCCTCTGACAGGCCCAATCAGCCCCAGCATTTT

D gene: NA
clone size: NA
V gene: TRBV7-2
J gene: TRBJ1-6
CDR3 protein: CASSLNLPVSNSPLHF
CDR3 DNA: TGTGCCAGCAGCTTAAATCTCCCGGTTTCTAATTCACCCCTCCACTTT

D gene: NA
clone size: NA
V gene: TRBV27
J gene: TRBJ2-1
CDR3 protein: CASSLQGREYNEQFF
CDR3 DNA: TGTGCCAGCAGTCTACAGGGTCGCGAATACAATGAGCAGTTCTTC

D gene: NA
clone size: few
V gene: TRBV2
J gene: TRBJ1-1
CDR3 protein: CASSEAIEAFF
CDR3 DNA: TGTGCCAGCAGTGAAGCGATTGAAGCTTTCTTT

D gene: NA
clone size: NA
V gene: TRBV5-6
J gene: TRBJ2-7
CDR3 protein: CASSSTGRYEQYF
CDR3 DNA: TGTGCCAGCAGCTCGACAGGTCGCTACGAGCAGTACTTC

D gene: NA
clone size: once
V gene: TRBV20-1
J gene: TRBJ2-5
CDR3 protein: CSARVVETQYF
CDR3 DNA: TGCAGTGCTAGAGTCGTTGAGACCCAGTACTTC

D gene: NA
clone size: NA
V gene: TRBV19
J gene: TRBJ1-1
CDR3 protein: CASSIRDAGAEAFF
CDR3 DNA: TGTGCCAGTAGTATTAGAGATGCGGGGGCTGAAGCTTTCTTT

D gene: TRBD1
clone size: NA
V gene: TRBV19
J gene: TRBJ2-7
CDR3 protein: CASSVVRGPLYEQYF
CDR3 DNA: TGTGCCAGTAGTGTCGTCAGGGGGCCGCTATACGAGCAGTACTTC

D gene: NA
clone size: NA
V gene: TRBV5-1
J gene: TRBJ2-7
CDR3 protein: CASSLGVRTVHEQYF
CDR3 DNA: TGCGCCAGCAGCTTGGGGGTTCGGACAGTCCACGAGCAGTACTTC

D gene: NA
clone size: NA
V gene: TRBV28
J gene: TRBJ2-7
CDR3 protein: CASTWGRHEQYF
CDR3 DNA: TGTGCCAGCACCTGGGGGAGGCACGAGCAGTACTTC

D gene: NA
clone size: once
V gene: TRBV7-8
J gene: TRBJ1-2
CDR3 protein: CASSRQGTSYGYTF
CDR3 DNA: TGTGCCAGCAGCCGTCAGGGGACAAGCTATGGCTACACCTTC

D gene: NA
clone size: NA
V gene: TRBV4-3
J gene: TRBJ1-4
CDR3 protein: CASSQVWDQGEKLFF
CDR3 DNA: TGCGCCAGCAGCCAGGTTTGGGACCAGGGGGAAAAACTGTTTTTT

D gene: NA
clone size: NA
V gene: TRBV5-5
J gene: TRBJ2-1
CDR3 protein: CASSLFSYNEQFF
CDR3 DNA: TGTGCCAGCAGCTTGTTTTCCTACAATGAGCAGTTCTTC

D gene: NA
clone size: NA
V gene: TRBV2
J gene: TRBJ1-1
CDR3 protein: CASSDAGIEAFF
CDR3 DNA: TGTGCCAGCAGTGATGCGGGAATTGAAGCTTTCTTT

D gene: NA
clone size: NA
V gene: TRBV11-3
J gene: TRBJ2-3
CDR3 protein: CASSSGTLGSTDTQYF
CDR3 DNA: TGTGCCAGCAGCTCCGGGACACTCGGAAGCACAGATACGCAGTATTTT

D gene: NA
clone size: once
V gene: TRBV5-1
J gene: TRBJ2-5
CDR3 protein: CASSPGLQETQYF
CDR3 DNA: TGCGCCAGCAGCCCAGGACTACAAGAGACCCAGTACTTC

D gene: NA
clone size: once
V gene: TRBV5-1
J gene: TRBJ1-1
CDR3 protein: CASSLDEGGVNTEAFF
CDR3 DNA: TGCGCCAGCAGCTTGGATGAGGGGGGCGTGAACACTGAAGCTTTCTTT

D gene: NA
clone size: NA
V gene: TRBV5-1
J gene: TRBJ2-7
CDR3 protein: CASSYVAGDSYEQYF
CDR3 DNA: TGCGCCAGCAGTTACGTAGCAGGGGATTCCTACGAGCAGTACTTC

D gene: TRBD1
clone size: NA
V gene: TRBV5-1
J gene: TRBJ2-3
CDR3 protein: CASSFLAMGQGVADTQYF
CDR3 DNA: TGCGCCAGCAGCTTTTTGGCCATGGGACAGGGTGTGGCAGATACGCAGTATTTT

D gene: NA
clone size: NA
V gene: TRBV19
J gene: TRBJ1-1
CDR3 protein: CASSIAGSNTEAFF
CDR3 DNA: TGTGCCAGTAGTATAGCCGGATCGAACACTGAAGCTTTCTTT

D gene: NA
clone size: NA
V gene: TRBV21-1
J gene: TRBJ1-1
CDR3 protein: CASSKVSGHLNTEAFF
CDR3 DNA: TGTGCCAGCAGCAAAGTTAGCGGACACCTGAACACTGAAGCTTTCTTT

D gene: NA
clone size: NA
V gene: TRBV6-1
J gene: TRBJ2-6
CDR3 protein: CASSETRVPGANVLTF
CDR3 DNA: TGTGCCAGCAGTGAAACGAGGGTTCCTGGGGCCAACGTCCTGACTTTC

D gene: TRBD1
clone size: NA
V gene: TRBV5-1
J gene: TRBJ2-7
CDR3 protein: CASSAVGQGIDEQYF
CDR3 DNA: TGCGCCAGCAGCGCGGTGGGACAGGGAATCGACGAGCAGTACTTC

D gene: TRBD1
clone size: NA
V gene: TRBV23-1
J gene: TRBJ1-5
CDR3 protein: CASSQTQGRVNQPQHF
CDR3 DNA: TGCGCCAGCAGCCAAACACAGGGGAGGGTCAATCAGCCCCAGCATTTT

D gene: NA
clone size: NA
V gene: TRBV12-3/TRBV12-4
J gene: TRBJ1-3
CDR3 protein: CASSLPGNTIYF
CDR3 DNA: TGTGCCAGCAGTTTACCGGGAAACACCATATATTTT

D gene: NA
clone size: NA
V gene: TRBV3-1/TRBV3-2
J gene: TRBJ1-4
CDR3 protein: CASSPSGGTNEKLFF
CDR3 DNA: TGTGCCAGCAGCCCAAGCGGGGGGACTAATGAAAAACTGTTTTTT

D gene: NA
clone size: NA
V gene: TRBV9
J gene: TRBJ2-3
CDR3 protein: CASSVWRDTDTQYF
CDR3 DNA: TGTGCCAGCAGCGTCTGGCGGGACACAGATACGCAGTATTTT

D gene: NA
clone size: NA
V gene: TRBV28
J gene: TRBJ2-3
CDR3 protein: CASSLDGRDTQYF
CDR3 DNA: TGTGCCAGCAGTTTAGACGGAAGAGATACGCAGTATTTT

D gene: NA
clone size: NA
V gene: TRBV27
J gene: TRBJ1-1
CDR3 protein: CASRSTTRGTEAFF
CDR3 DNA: TGTGCCAGCAGATCGACAACAAGGGGCACTGAAGCTTTCTTT

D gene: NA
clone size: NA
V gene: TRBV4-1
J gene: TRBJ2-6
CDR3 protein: CASSQSHSGANVLTF
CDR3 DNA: TGCGCCAGCAGCCAAAGCCATTCTGGGGCCAACGTCCTGACTTTC

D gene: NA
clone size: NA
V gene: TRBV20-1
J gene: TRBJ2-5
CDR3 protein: CSASRLTGIPEGTQYF
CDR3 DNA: TGCAGTGCTAGTCGACTTACCGGGATCCCAGAAGGGACCCAGTACTTC

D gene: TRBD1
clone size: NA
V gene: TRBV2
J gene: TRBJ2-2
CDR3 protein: CASRRDSRLNTGELFF
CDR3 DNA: TGTGCCAGCAGGAGGGACAGTCGTTTGAACACCGGGGAGCTGTTTTTT

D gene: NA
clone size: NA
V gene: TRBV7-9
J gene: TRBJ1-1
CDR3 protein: CASSPTTGFTEAFF
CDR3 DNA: TGTGCCAGCAGCCCCACAACAGGGTTCACTGAAGCTTTCTTT

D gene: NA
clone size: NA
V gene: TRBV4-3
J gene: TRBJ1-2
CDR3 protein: CASSQEVWANYGYTF
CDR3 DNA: TGCGCCAGCAGCCAAGAGGTTTGGGCTAACTATGGCTACACCTTC

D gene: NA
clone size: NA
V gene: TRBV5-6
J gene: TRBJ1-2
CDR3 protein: CASSLESAGNYGYTF
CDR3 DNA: TGTGCCAGCAGCTTGGAGTCCGCGGGGAACTATGGCTACACCTTC